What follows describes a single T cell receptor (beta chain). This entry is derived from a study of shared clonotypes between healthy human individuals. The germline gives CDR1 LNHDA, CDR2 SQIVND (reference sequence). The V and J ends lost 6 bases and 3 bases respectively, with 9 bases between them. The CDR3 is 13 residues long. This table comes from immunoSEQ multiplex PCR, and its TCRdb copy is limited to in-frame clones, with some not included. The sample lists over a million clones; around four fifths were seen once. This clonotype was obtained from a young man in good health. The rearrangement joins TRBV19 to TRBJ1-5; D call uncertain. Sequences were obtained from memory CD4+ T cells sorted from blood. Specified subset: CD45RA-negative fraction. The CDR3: CASRSSLNQPQHF. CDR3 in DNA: TGTGCCAGTAGAAGCAGCCTCAATCAGCCCCAGCATTTT.